A single sample gave rise to the 10 T cell receptor beta chains below, sequenced in a study of cytomegalovirus exposure and HLA in healthy donors. Measured with immunoSEQ multiplex PCR; TCRdb has only the in-frame clones, and not every one. This sample has some 200,000 clones; roughly 84% occur once, and the top ten carry 2.5% to 3.5%. What was sequenced was PBMCs. These receptors all come from a young woman in good health and CMV-seropositive.

The rearrangement joins TRBV7-8 to TRBJ2-1, with TRBD2 identical over 11 bases. The junction had 4 bases not matched to a gene; V was cut back by 2 bases and J by 4 bases. The CDR3 length is 16 residues. Germline CDR1 reads SGHVS; CDR2 reads FQNEAQ. The CDR3 nucleotides are TGTGCCAGCAGCTTAACTACTAGCGGGGGATACAATGAGCAGTTCTTC. Residues: CASSLTTSGGYNEQFF.

This clone was detected once. The CDR3 protein is CASSRQGANQPQHF. In nucleotides, the CDR3 is TGTGCCAGTAGTAGACAGGGGGCGAATCAGCCCCAGCATTTT. This chain joins TRBV19 and TRBJ1-5; TRBD1 aligns across 10 bases. CDR1 is LNHDA, CDR2 SQIVND, per germline (reference sequence). The CDR3 covers 14 residues. The V and J ends lost 4 bases and 4 bases, in that order; junction bases with no gene match: 1.

The chain combines TRBV5-5 with TRBJ1-4; TRBD1 matches at 9 bases. This CDR3 is built from 15 residues. CDR1 is SGHKS, CDR2 YYEKEE, per germline (reference sequence). J gave up 1 base and V 3 bases, and 1 base lay outside the gene matches. The CDR3 here is CASSWGQGTNEKLFF. The CDR3 bases are TGTGCCAGCAGCTGGGGACAGGGAACTAATGAAAAACTGTTTTTT.

The chain links TRBV27 to TRBJ2-3, with 9 bases fitting TRBD1. CDR1 is MNHEY and CDR2 is SMNVEV in the germline V gene (reference sequence). CDR3 size: 15 residues. V was pared by 5 bases and J by 1 base, with 4 bases of the junction left unmatched. The CDR3 DNA is TGTGCCAGCAGTCCCCGGGACAGGGGCACAGATACGCAGTATTTT. This gives the protein CASSPRDRGTDTQYF.

This clone has only a few counts. The J gene is TRBJ1-2, the V gene TRBV7-6, with 8 bases fitting TRBD1. Germline V gene lookup returns CDR1 SGHVS and CDR2 FNYEAQ. The CDR3 totals 14 residues. V was clipped by 2 bases and J by 6 bases; unmatched bases: 5. CDR3 nucleotides: TGTGCCAGCAGCTTACTATCAGGGGGCGATGGCTACACCTTC. Residues: CASSLLSGGDGYTF.

The rearrangement joins TRBV7-9 to TRBJ2-7; TRBD1 matches 7 bases. Germline CDR1 is SEHNR and CDR2 is FQNEAQ (reference sequence). CDR3 length: 15 residues. J was trimmed by 1 base and V by 3 bases; bases with no gene match: 6. For the CDR3, the DNA is TGTGCCAGCAGCTTCGGGACAGTTACTTCCTACGAGCAGTACTTC. Translation: CASSFGTVTSYEQYF. Full variable domain (outside the CDR3, taken from reference TRBV7-9 and TRBJ2-7): DTGVSQNPRHKITKRGQNVTFRCDPISEHNRLYWYRQTLGQGPEFLTYFQNEAQLEKSRLLSDRFSAERPKGSFSTLEIQRTEQGDSAMYLCASSFGTVTSYEQYFGPGTRLTVT.

This clone was recorded only once. The rearrangement links TRBV4-2 to TRBJ1-2; D might be TRBD1 (6 bases). CDR1 and CDR2 (germline): LGHNA, YNFKEQ. V lost 1 base, J lost 5 bases, and 14 bases lay in between. This CDR3 comprises 15 residues. Here the CDR3 reads CASSQGLGTHYGYTF. CDR3 nucleotide sequence: TGTGCCAGCAGCCAAGGGCTCGGGACACATTATGGCTACACCTTC.

The chain uses TRBV4-1 and TRBJ2-3; 11 bases are shared with TRBD2. The CDR3 spans 18 residues. Trimming cost V 0 bases and J 5 bases; bases outside gene matches: 10. Per the germline V gene, CDR1 is MGHRA and CDR2 is YSYEKL. The CDR3: CASSQDTIAGGLKDTQYF. The DNA for the CDR3 is TGCGCCAGCAGCCAAGACACCATAGCGGGGGGGCTGAAAGATACGCAGTATTTT.

This clone was seen only a few times. The rearrangement links TRBV4-2 to TRBJ1-4; weak D call: TRBD1 (5 bases). Trimming stripped 0 bases from V and 8 bases from J, with 16 bases between. Germline V gives CDR1 LGHNA, CDR2 YNFKEQ. The CDR3 is 16 residues long. The CDR3 region is CASSQDLMQGGEKLFF. DNA of the CDR3: TGTGCCAGCAGCCAAGATCTAATGCAGGGAGGAGAAAAACTGTTTTTT.

This rearrangement joins TRBV19 to TRBJ1-5; tentative D call: TRBD1 (5 bases). The V end lost 4 bases, the J end lost 6 bases, and 19 bases lay between the germline ends. CDR3 length equals 16 residues. Germline V gives CDR1 LNHDA, CDR2 SQIVND (reference sequence). CDR3: CASSNPWGGVSQPQHF. The DNA of the CDR3 is TGTGCCAGTAGTAATCCCTGGGGAGGGGTGAGTCAGCCCCAGCATTTT.